This record concerns one T cell receptor (beta chain) sequence. Antigen: not known. Read coverage stops 3 residues before the CDR3 terminus; the germline J gene supplies the remainder. The CDR3 contains 16 residues. V lost 3 bases, J lost 1 base, and 7 bases stayed unmatched. Germline V CDR1 and CDR2: LGHNA, YNFKEQ. Sequencing used immunoSEQ multiplex PCR; TCRdb keeps in-frame clones, though not all of them. This sample contains about 15,000 clones. The sample originates from a study of Tregs in tolerant kidney transplant recipients. Broader study findings: Nucleotide sequences could not be compared across some patients' samples due to primer changes.

Recipients received nonmyeloablative bone marrow transplants from related graft donors, with transient mixed chimerism. The sequence came from a human patient who received a combined kidney and bone marrow transplant. Some of the T cells might come from the graft donor. V usage is TRBV4-2 and J usage is TRBJ2-3; TRBD2 matches 7 bases. The sample here was CD4+ T cells from blood (PBMCs), taken 12 months after the transplant. CDR3 protein: CASSHGGTSGTDTQYF. CDR3 bases read: TGTGCCAGCAGCCATGGTGGAACTAGCGGCACAGATACG.